The next 27 T cell receptor beta chains were all read from a single sample in a study of blood T cell repertoires in COVID-19. The method was immunoSEQ multiplex PCR; TCRdb's version includes in-frame clones alone and lacks a portion of them. The data show tens of thousands of clones, about 90% seen once. The sample comprised peripheral blood. These receptors were collected from a man older than 75 with acute or convalescent COVID-19.

V and J are TRBV7-2 and TRBJ2-3, with 7 bases lining up with TRBD2. From germline, CDR1 is SGHTA and CDR2 FQGNSA. Losses at the gene ends were 5 bases for V and 2 bases for J; bases not matched to a gene: 10. This CDR3 has 16 amino acids. The CDR3 nucleotides are TGTGCCAGCAGCCCCTCAGGGACTACCTTCACAGATACGCAGTATTTT. Protein: CASSPSGTTFTDTQYF.

The J gene is TRBJ1-4, the V gene TRBV6-5, with D unclear. CDR3 length: 12 residues. The V gene's germline CDR1 is MNHEY and CDR2 SVGAGI. The ends were cut back, 0 bases at V and 8 bases at J, with 4 bases in the middle. For the CDR3, the DNA is TGTGCCAGCAGTTACTCGAGGGAAAAACTGTTTTTT. It specifies CASSYSREKLFF.

The V call is TRBV29-1, the J call TRBJ1-4; 8 bases map to TRBD1. V dropped 5 bases and J dropped 0; count of bases not matched to a gene: 8. The CDR3 runs to 16 residues. CDR1 SQVTM and CDR2 ANQGSEA come from the germline V gene. The CDR3 spells CSVTDRGSATNEKLFF. The CDR3 DNA reads TGCAGCGTTACCGACAGGGGAAGCGCAACTAATGAAAAACTGTTTTTT.

This chain joins TRBV27 and TRBJ1-1, with TRBD1 identical over 7 bases. The CDR3 extends over 16 amino acids. CDR1 is MNHEY and CDR2 is SMNVEV in the germline V gene (reference sequence). Trimming at V came to 5 bases and at J to 1 base, leaving 10 bases not matched to a gene. DNA of the CDR3: TGTGCCAGCAGTCCGCGGACAGGCCAGGGGAACACTGAAGCTTTCTTT. This sequence encodes CASSPRTGQGNTEAFF.

The chain recombines TRBV11-2 with TRBJ2-3, with 8 positions matching TRBD2. Germline V gene sequence: CDR1 SGHAT, CDR2 FQNNGV. The V segment lost 5 bases and the J segment 2 bases; nucleotides outside the gene matches: 6. The CDR3 covers 15 residues. The CDR3 nucleotides read TGTGCCAGCAGCGGGGGGACTAGACACACAGATACGCAGTATTTT. As protein: CASSGGTRHTDTQYF.

This rearrangement joins TRBV3-1 (or the pseudogene TRBV3-2) to TRBJ2-3, with TRBD2 matching 8 bases. CDR3 size: 16 residues. CDR1 LGHDT and CDR2 YNNKEL come from the germline V gene (reference sequence). The ends lost 4 bases at V and 0 bases at J; junction bases unmatched: 6. CDR3 coding DNA: TGTGCCAGCAGCCCGAGTGAGCGGGGGAGCACAGATACGCAGTATTTT. It is translated as CASSPSERGSTDTQYF.

The V gene is TRBV7-9, the J gene TRBJ2-3, with 9 bases that match TRBD2. CDR3 length: 16 amino acids. From germline, CDR1 is SEHNR and CDR2 FQNEAQ (reference sequence). Trimming removed 1 base from V and 3 bases from J; junction bases left unmatched: 5. CDR3 region: CASSLDGGGATDTQYF. The CDR3 bases are TGTGCCAGCAGCTTAGACGGCGGGGGGGCAACAGATACGCAGTATTTT.

The CDR3 DNA follows: TGTGCCAGCAGTGAGCTCAGGGATTCACCCCTCCACTTT. Translating gives CASSELRDSPLHF. The J gene is TRBJ1-6, the V gene TRBV25-1; D is perhaps TRBD1 (5 bases). CDR1 is MGHDK and CDR2 is SYGVNS in the germline V gene. Trimming cost V 3 bases and J 8 bases, with 8 bases left between them. The CDR3 consists of 13 residues.

This clone was recorded only once. The chain is built from TRBV7-2 and TRBJ2-7, with 7 bases fitting TRBD2. Losses at the gene ends were 8 bases for V and 1 base for J; bases not matched to a gene: 11. The CDR3 runs to 15 residues. Germline assignment: CDR1 SGHTA and CDR2 FQGNSA. The CDR3 here is CASCLGASGSYEQYF. In DNA, the CDR3 is TGTGCCAGCTGCCTAGGAGCTAGCGGATCCTACGAGCAGTACTTC.

The chain is built from TRBV6-5 and TRBJ1-1; D perhaps matches TRBD1 (6 bases). The CDR3 runs to 16 residues. The V end lost 0 bases, the J end lost 6 bases, and 17 bases lay between the germline ends. From germline, CDR1 is MNHEY and CDR2 SVGAGI. For the CDR3, the DNA is TGTGCCAGCAGTTACTCGAGAGGGGGGGGCAAGTCTGAAGCTTTCTTT. This translates into CASSYSRGGGKSEAFF.

The chain links TRBV7-8 to TRBJ1-1; no clear D. Germline values: CDR1 SGHVS, CDR2 FQNEAQ. The CDR3 is 13 amino acids. Trimming pared 2 bases from V and 4 bases from J, leaving 8 bases between. The CDR3 loop is CASSLQRGTEAFF. The CDR3 coding sequence is TGTGCCAGCAGCTTACAGCGAGGCACTGAAGCTTTCTTT. The whole variable domain, filled in from reference TRBV7-8 and TRBJ1-1, reads GAGVSQSPRYKVAKRGQDVALRCDPISGHVSLFWYQQALGQGPEFLTYFQNEAQLDKSGLPSDRFFAERPEGSVSTLKIQRTQQEDSAVYLCASSLQRGTEAFFGQGTRLTVV.

The rearrangement uses TRBV15 and TRBJ2-3, with a weak D call TRBD1 (6 bases). Germline CDR1 reads LNHNV; CDR2 reads YYDKDF (reference sequence). The CDR3 has 17 residues. The V end lost 0 bases, the J end lost 3 bases, and 16 bases lay between the germline ends. The CDR3 region has the DNA TGTGCCACCAGCAGAGATGGCCCAGGGGTGGGAACAGATACGCAGTATTTT. This translates into CATSRDGPGVGTDTQYF.

The rearrangement joins TRBV27 to TRBJ1-2; D might be TRBD1 (5 bases). V dropped 6 bases and J dropped 8 bases, with 10 bases sitting between them. CDR3 size: 11 residues. Germline CDR1 MNHEY, CDR2 SMNVEV (reference sequence). In DNA form, the CDR3 reads TGTGCCAGCAGCCAGGGTTTCGGCTACACCTTC. It specifies CASSQGFGYTF.

The rearrangement uses TRBV4-1 and TRBJ2-3, with a weak D call TRBD1 (6 bases). The V end lost 4 bases, the J end lost 0 bases, and 14 bases lay between the germline ends. Germline lookup yields CDR1 MGHRA and CDR2 YSYEKL. The CDR3 loop spans 16 amino acids. The CDR3 region is CASSPLGQSSTDTQYF. Here the CDR3 DNA reads TGCGCCAGCAGCCCACTTGGACAGTCTAGCACAGATACGCAGTATTTT.

The rearrangement uses TRBV28 and TRBJ1-2; 10 nucleotides agree with TRBD1. Germline loops: CDR1 MDHEN, CDR2 SYDVKM. This CDR3 has 14 residues. The J segment lost 4 bases and the V segment lost 6 bases, leaving 5 bases of the junction unmatched. DNA of the CDR3: TGTGCCAGCAGGACAGGGGGCAGGAGCTATGGCTACACCTTC. As protein: CASRTGGRSYGYTF.

This CDR3 reads CASSSSLGGANTGELFF. CDR3 coding DNA: TGTGCCAGCAGCTCATCCCTAGGGGGGGCTAACACCGGGGAGCTGTTTTTT. This rearrangement joins TRBV7-6 to TRBJ2-2; D is perhaps TRBD2 (7 bases). The CDR3 runs to 17 residues. Deletions cut 4 bases from V and 2 bases from J, with 17 bases between. Germline V CDR1 and CDR2: SGHVS, FNYEAQ.

The CDR3 protein is CATSRDQGEKLFF. CDR3 nucleotides: TGTGCCACCAGCAGAGACCAGGGTGAAAAACTGTTTTTT. The chain couples TRBV15 to TRBJ1-4; TRBD1 might be the D (5 bases). This CDR3 has 13 amino acids. Germline assignment: CDR1 LNHNV and CDR2 YYDKDF (reference sequence). Trimming removed 0 bases at V and 7 bases at J, with 6 bases between.

This clone was picked up one time. The V call is TRBV11-3, the J call TRBJ2-7; 8 positions match TRBD2. The CDR3 has 20 amino acids. Germline lookup yields CDR1 SGHNT and CDR2 YENEEA. The V and J ends lost 0 bases and 2 bases, in that order; junction bases with no gene match: 18. The CDR3 DNA sequence: TGTGCCAGCAGCTTAGATAGAACAGCGGGGGAAGACCGGTGTACCTACGAGCAGTACTTC. As protein: CASSLDRTAGEDRCTYEQYF.

The chain carries TRBV3-1 (or the pseudogene TRBV3-2) and TRBJ2-5; D remains ambiguous. Trimming left V 5 bases short and J 4 bases short, with 8 bases between. The CDR3 extends over 12 amino acids. CDR1 is LGHDT, CDR2 YNNKEL, per germline (reference sequence). The CDR3 DNA sequence: TGTGCCAGCAGCTACTATCGAGAGACCCAGTACTTC. It is translated as CASSYYRETQYF.

The V call is TRBV6-5, the J call TRBJ1-3, with D uncertain. The ends were cut back, 6 bases at V and 0 bases at J, with 9 bases in the middle. Germline V gives CDR1 MNHEY, CDR2 SVGAGI. The CDR3 covers 14 residues. This chain's CDR3 is CASRTRISGNTIYF. CDR3 coding DNA: TGTGCCAGCAGGACAAGAATCTCTGGAAACACCATATATTTT.

The chain links TRBV9 to TRBJ1-1, with TRBD1 identical over 7 bases. The CDR3 is 15 amino acids. With 0 bases clipped from V and 8 bases from J, the junction kept 10 bases outside the gene matches. Germline V gene data show CDR1 as SGDLS and CDR2 as YYNGEE. The chain's CDR3 is CASSVADRPTTEAFF. CDR3 nucleotides: TGTGCCAGCAGCGTAGCGGACAGGCCAACTACCGAAGCTTTCTTT.

The chain uses TRBV5-6 and TRBJ2-5, with TRBD2 matching 9 bases. The V gene end was trimmed by 1 base and the J gene end by 3 bases; junction bases not matched to a gene: 10. CDR3 length: 17 amino acids. Germline V gene sequence: CDR1 SGHDT, CDR2 YYEEEE. The CDR3 protein is CASSLYGVSGGEETQYF. CDR3 nucleotides: TGTGCCAGCAGCTTGTATGGGGTTAGCGGGGGAGAAGAGACCCAGTACTTC.

The gene calls are TRBV11-2 and TRBJ1-3; D is unclear. V lost 2 bases and J 3 bases, leaving 17 bases between the germline ends. The length of the CDR3 is 17 residues. Germline V gene sequence: CDR1 SGHAT, CDR2 FQNNGV. The CDR3 DNA is TGTGCCAGCAGCTTACGAGGTGCGGAGTATCGTGGAAACACCATATATTTT. Protein: CASSLRGAEYRGNTIYF.

The chain employs TRBV7-9 and TRBJ1-2, with D tentatively TRBD1 (6 bases). Germline assignment: CDR1 SEHNR and CDR2 FQNEAQ (reference sequence). V shed 3 bases and J shed 8 bases, with 10 bases lying between them. The CDR3 is made up of 12 amino acids. In DNA, the CDR3 is TGTGCCAGCAGCTTGGTGGACAGCGGCTACACCTTC. Protein sequence: CASSLVDSGYTF.

The V and J genes are TRBV3-1 (or the pseudogene TRBV3-2) and TRBJ1-6; 7 bases align to TRBD1. Trimming removed 7 bases from V and 7 bases from J; junction bases left unmatched: 7. The CDR3 runs 14 residues. CDR1 LGHDT and CDR2 YNNKEL come from the germline V gene (reference sequence). CDR3 nucleotide sequence: TGTGCCAGCAAACCGACAGGGTTAAATTCACCCCTCCACTTT. Protein: CASKPTGLNSPLHF.

This clone showed up just a few times. The chain joins TRBV7-9 to TRBJ2-5, with D hard to call. The germline V gene encodes CDR1 SEHNR and CDR2 FQNEAQ (reference sequence). The length of the CDR3 is 12 residues. The V gene lost 2 bases and the J gene lost 5 bases, with 6 bases spanning the gap. The CDR3 sequence is CASSLSFETQYF. The DNA for the CDR3 is TGTGCCAGCAGCTTATCGTTTGAGACCCAGTACTTC. The full variable domain, completed using reference TRBV7-9 and TRBJ2-5, is DTGVSQNPRHKITKRGQNVTFRCDPISEHNRLYWYRQTLGQGPEFLTYFQNEAQLEKSRLLSDRFSAERPKGSFSTLEIQRTEQGDSAMYLCASSLSFETQYFGPGTRLLVL.

J is TRBJ2-7 and V is TRBV29-1; D is unclear. The CDR3 is 11 amino acids. The ends were cut back, 7 bases at V and 2 bases at J, with 9 bases in the middle. CDR1 and CDR2 from the germline V gene are SQVTM and ANQGSEA. The CDR3 region is CSATETYEQYF. The CDR3 DNA reads as TGCAGCGCAACAGAGACCTACGAGCAGTACTTC.